A selection of T cell receptor beta chains follows, all from one sample in a study of shared clonotypes between healthy human individuals. Measured with immunoSEQ multiplex PCR; TCRdb has only the in-frame clones, and not every one. The data show 700,000 to 950,000 clones, about 97% seen once. Sequenced sample: naive CD8+ T cells sorted from blood. Receptor source: a man aged 30 to 45 in good health. Each CDR3 is given with its conserved first and last residue. The order of the fields is CDR3 length, V gene, clone size, J gene, D gene, CDR3 protein, CDR3 DNA. The D gene is left open where the match is weak. Expanded clones are given a class, and other clones once, few, many or no size at all.

13,TRBV29-1,.,TRBJ2-7,.,CSVETDRPYEQYF,TGCAGCGTTGAAACAGACAGGCCCTACGAGCAGTACTTC
13,TRBV19,.,TRBJ1-2,.,CASSASALRGYTF,TGTGCCAGTAGTGCGTCTGCCCTGCGGGGCTACACCTTC
14,TRBV29-1,.,TRBJ2-5,TRBD2,CSLLSGRPQETQYF,TGCAGCCTTCTAAGCGGGAGGCCCCAAGAGACCCAGTACTTC
13,TRBV7-2,once,TRBJ2-2,.,CASSLAHLGELFF,TGTGCCAGCAGCTTAGCGCATCTCGGGGAGCTGTTTTTT
15,TRBV11-2,.,TRBJ2-1,.,CASSLSSGAYNEQFF,TGTGCCAGCAGCTTATCCAGCGGAGCCTACAATGAGCAGTTCTTC
13,TRBV11-2,.,TRBJ2-5,TRBD1,CASLRQGHETQYF,TGTGCCAGCTTACGACAGGGGCATGAGACCCAGTACTTC
13,TRBV27,.,TRBJ1-2,.,CASSLNGGYGYTF,TGTGCCAGCAGTTTAAATGGAGGTTATGGCTACACCTTC
14,TRBV13,.,TRBJ2-1,.,CASSLRRDNNEQFF,TGTGCCAGCAGCCTTAGAAGGGATAACAATGAGCAGTTCTTC
20,TRBV7-6,.,TRBJ2-4,TRBD1,CASSKYGQAPVSTAKNIQYF,TGTGCCAGCAGCAAATACGGACAGGCTCCCGTCTCGACGGCCAAAAACATTCAGTACTTC
17,TRBV18,once,TRBJ2-1,TRBD2,CASSHALASGGYNEQFF,TGTGCCAGCTCACATGCTTTGGCTAGCGGGGGTTACAATGAGCAGTTCTTC
15,TRBV5-6,.,TRBJ1-5,.,CASSLAAGVLQPQHF,TGTGCCAGCAGCTTGGCAGCGGGGGTTCTTCAGCCCCAGCATTTT
15,TRBV6-5,.,TRBJ2-3,.,CASSYSSSQTDTQYF,TGTGCCAGCAGTTACTCGAGTTCCCAAACAGATACGCAGTATTTT
14,TRBV28,.,TRBJ1-2,TRBD1,CASSSPRQGYGYTF,TGTGCCAGCAGTTCCCCGAGACAGGGCTATGGCTACACCTTC
16,TRBV27,.,TRBJ2-1,.,CASSLNRQNLYNEQFF,TGTGCCAGCAGTTTGAACAGACAAAATCTTTACAATGAGCAGTTCTTC
13,TRBV2,.,TRBJ2-2,.,CASSERGTGELFF,TGTGCCAGCAGTGAGAGGGGTACCGGGGAGCTGTTTTTT
16,TRBV27,.,TRBJ2-7,.,CASSLSNGETSYEQYF,TGTGCCAGCAGTTTATCTAACGGGGAGACCTCCTACGAGCAGTACTTC